The clone carrying this T cell receptor beta chain has more than one count but fewer than ten. Antigen: not known. This beta chain represents an off-target read in a library built for alpha chains; its size is of limited meaning. The time point is: sample taken at primary tumor resection. Samples were obtained from some 70 donors, all untreated early-stage non-small cell lung cancer patients. Every TCR cDNA molecule carried a tag that served as a unique molecular identifier. TCRdb re-analysed the 5' RACE reads in MiXCR, keeping a single row per CDR3 protein. The data show 11,000 to 15,000 distinct CDR3 sequences, approximately 4.8% seen once. This CDR3 has 15 amino acids. From germline, CDR1 is SGHTA and CDR2 FQGNSA. Trimming shortened V by 6 bases and J by 4 bases, and 18 bases separated the two germline ends. These data originate in a study of spatial heterogeneity in lung cancer. For the study at large: There were consistently more beta-chain sequences detected than alpha-chain sequences. In tumor regions TCR transcript counts correlated strongly with a matched bulk RNA-seq T cell module score.

Study-wide results and caveats: How many expanded intratumoral alpha and beta TCRs were present tracked the tumor mutation count, which was a count of nonsynonymous mutations.

The source of this sequence is a female donor with early-stage non-small cell lung cancer. The gene calls are TRBV7-2 and TRBJ1-2, with a possible D match to TRBD1 (6 bases). The specimen comprised lung tumor tissue, sampled at surgery. The CDR3 region is CASRGDRGASYGYTF. The CDR3 DNA reads TGTGCCAGCAGGGGGGACCGGGGGGCCTCCTATGGCTACACCTTC. Variable domain in full (rest from reference TRBV7-2 and TRBJ1-2): GAGVSQSPSNKVTEKGKDVELRCDPISGHTALYWYRQSLGQGLEFLIYFQGNSAPDKSGLPSDRFSAERTGGSVSTLTIQRTQQEDSAVYLCASRGDRGASYGYTFGSGTRLTVV.